This T cell receptor (beta chain) originates from a study of blood T cell repertoires in COVID-19. The CDR3 covers 15 residues. V lost 6 bases and J lost 1; bases outside the gene matches: 5. The germline V gene has CDR1 KGHDR and CDR2 SFDVKD. In its sample, this clone was seen once. Generated by immunoSEQ multiplex PCR, the TCRdb table keeps only in-frame clones and is missing some. The sample has about 80,000 clones, around 84% seen once; the top ten hold about 35%. This chain joins TRBV24-1 and TRBJ2-5, with 9 bases lining up with TRBD2. Sequenced material: peripheral blood. The clonotype originates from a woman aged 70-85 years with acute or convalescent COVID-19. The CDR3 sequence is CATSPGGRAQETQYF. The CDR3, as DNA: TGTGCCACCAGTCCTGGCGGGAGGGCCCAAGAGACCCAGTACTTC.